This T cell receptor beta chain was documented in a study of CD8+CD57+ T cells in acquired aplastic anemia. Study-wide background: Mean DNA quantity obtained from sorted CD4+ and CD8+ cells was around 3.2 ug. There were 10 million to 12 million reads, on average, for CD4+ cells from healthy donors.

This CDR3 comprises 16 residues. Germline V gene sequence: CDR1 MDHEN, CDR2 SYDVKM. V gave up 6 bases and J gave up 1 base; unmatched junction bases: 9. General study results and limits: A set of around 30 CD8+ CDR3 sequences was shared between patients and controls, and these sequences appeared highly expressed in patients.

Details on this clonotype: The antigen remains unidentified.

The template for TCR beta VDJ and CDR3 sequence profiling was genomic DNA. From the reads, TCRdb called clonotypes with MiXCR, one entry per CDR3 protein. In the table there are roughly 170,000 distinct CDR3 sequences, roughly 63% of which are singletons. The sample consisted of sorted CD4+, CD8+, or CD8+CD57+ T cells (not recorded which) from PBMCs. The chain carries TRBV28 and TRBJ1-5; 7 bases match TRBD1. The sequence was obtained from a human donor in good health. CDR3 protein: CASRSTTGWSNQPQHF. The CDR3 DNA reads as TGTGCCAGCAGATCAACGACAGGGTGGAGCAATCAGCCCCAGCATTTT. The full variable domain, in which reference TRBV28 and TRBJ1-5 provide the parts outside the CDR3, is DVKVTQSSRYLVKRTGEKVFLECVQDMDHENMFWYRQDPGLGLRLIYFSYDVKMKEKGDIPEGYSVSREKKERFSLILESASTNQTSMYLCASRSTTGWSNQPQHFGDGTRLSIL.